Reported below is one T cell receptor beta chain. The length of the CDR3 is 12 residues. Per the germline V gene, CDR1 is SGHTA and CDR2 is FQGNSA. The V end lost 2 bases, the J end lost 6 bases, and 5 bases lay between the germline ends. This record belongs to a study of cytomegalovirus exposure and HLA in healthy donors. Primers included in the PCR were 60 Vbeta and 13 Jbeta primers. Assay used: immunoSEQ multiplex PCR; TCRdb lists only in-frame clones, some missing. The top ten clones hold 8.8% of a sample with about 140,000 clones, around 80% of them seen once. The sequence came from a woman aged 45 to 65 in good health and CMV-seropositive. Sequenced sample: PBMCs. The chain employs TRBV7-2 and TRBJ1-5; D is ambiguous. For the CDR3, the DNA is TGTGCCAGCAGCTTACTCTTTCAGCCCCAGCATTTT. The encoded protein is CASSLLFQPQHF.